Following are 8 T cell receptor beta chains from one sample sequenced in a study of blood T cell repertoires in COVID-19 (dated by TCRdb to the early 2020s). Library construction relied on the immunoSEQ multiplex PCR assay. Not all clones reach the TCRdb copy of this immuneACCESS table, which keeps in-frame sequences only. Checked studies attribute under half of the gap to unresolved V genes and leave the rest unexplained. Recorded for this sample are fewer than 80,000 clones; approximately 86% of them occurred a single time. The ten largest clonotypes hold roughly 1% of the sample. Input material: peripheral blood. The receptors come from a man aged 65 to 85 with acute or convalescent COVID-19.

The genes are TRBV29-1 and TRBJ1-1, with a tentative D call TRBD1 (6 bases). There are 11 residues in the CDR3. In germline, CDR1 is SQVTM, CDR2 ANQGSEA. Trimming removed 7 bases at V and 11 bases at J, with 17 bases between. The CDR3 sequence is CSDLQGLMAFF. CDR3 DNA sequence: TGCAGCGACCTACAGGGTTTGATGGCTTTCTTT. The complete variable domain, with remaining parts taken from reference TRBV29-1 and TRBJ1-1, reads SAVISQKPSRDICQRGTSLTIQCQVDSQVTMMFWYRQQPGQSLTLIATANQGSEATYESGFVIDKFPISRPNLTFSTLTVSNMSPEDSSIYLCSDLQGLMAFFGQGTRLTVV.

The genes are TRBV2 and TRBJ1-4, with TRBD1 as a possible D gene (5 bases). Germline V gene sequence: CDR1 SNHLY, CDR2 FYNNEI. The CDR3 loop spans 17 amino acids. V lost 1 base, J lost 8 bases, and 20 bases lay in between. The CDR3 DNA sequence: TGTGCCAGCAGTGAAGGGGGGGGAACAGGTCTTAGCGAAAAACTGTTTTTT. Protein product: CASSEGGGTGLSEKLFF.

V usage is TRBV6-6 and J usage is TRBJ1-2; 8 bases map to TRBD1. The CDR3 contains 12 residues. V trimming: 7 bases; J trimming: 4 bases; junction bases outside the gene matches: 2. Germline V CDR1 and CDR2: MNHNY, SVGAGI (reference sequence). CDR3 region: CASTTGGYGYTF. In DNA form, the CDR3 reads TGTGCCAGCACCACAGGGGGCTATGGCTACACCTTC.

V is TRBV5-1 and J is TRBJ2-5; tentative D call: TRBD2 (5 bases). Germline V lookup: CDR1 SGHRS, CDR2 YFSETQ. The CDR3 has 14 residues. With 0 bases removed from V and 0 bases from J, the gap between germline ends came to 6 bases. Here the CDR3 reads CASSLGEYQETQYF. DNA of the CDR3: TGCGCCAGCAGCTTGGGGGAGTACCAAGAGACCCAGTACTTC.

V and J are TRBV7-6 and TRBJ1-1, with D perhaps matching TRBD1 (6 bases). V dropped 4 bases and J dropped 0 bases, with 12 bases sitting between them. Germline CDR1 and CDR2: SGHVS and FNYEAQ. This CDR3 is 15 amino acids long. The CDR3, as DNA: TGTGCCAGCAGCTCCCAACAGGGTATGAACACTGAAGCTTTCTTT. It encodes CASSSQQGMNTEAFF.

The V gene is TRBV5-8, the J gene TRBJ2-1, with D maybe TRBD2 (6 bases). Deletions cut 2 bases from V and 6 bases from J, with 18 bases between. The germline CDR1 and CDR2 sequences are SGHTS and YDEGEE. The CDR3 is made up of 16 amino acids. In DNA form, the CDR3 reads TGTGCCAGCAGCTTCCTCCCCACCCTGCGGGGCAATGAGCAGTTCTTC. Translated, it gives CASSFLPTLRGNEQFF. The variable domain in full, completed from reference TRBV5-8 and TRBJ2-1, reads EAGVTQSPTHLIKTRGQQATLRCSPISGHTSVYWYQQALGLGLQFLLWYDEGEERNRGNFPPRFSGRQFPNYSSELNVNALELEDSALYLCASSFLPTLRGNEQFFGPGTRLTVL.

V and J are TRBV19 and TRBJ2-7; 7 bases match TRBD2. The CDR3 extends over 15 amino acids. The J segment lost 2 bases and the V segment lost 4 bases, leaving 8 bases of the junction unmatched. Germline CDR1 and CDR2: LNHDA and SQIVND (reference sequence). The CDR3 DNA sequence: TGTGCCAGTAGTACAACTAGCGCAGCCCCCTACGAGCAGTACTTC. Translating it yields CASSTTSAAPYEQYF.

V gene TRBV10-3 combines with J gene TRBJ1-1; D not certain. Per the germline V gene, CDR1 is ENHRY and CDR2 is SYGVKD. Trimming took off 7 bases at V and 7 bases at J, with 13 bases between the two ends. The CDR3 covers 12 residues. The CDR3 DNA reads as TGTGCCATCACCCCAGACAATTATGAAGCTTTCTTT. This sequence encodes CAITPDNYEAFF.